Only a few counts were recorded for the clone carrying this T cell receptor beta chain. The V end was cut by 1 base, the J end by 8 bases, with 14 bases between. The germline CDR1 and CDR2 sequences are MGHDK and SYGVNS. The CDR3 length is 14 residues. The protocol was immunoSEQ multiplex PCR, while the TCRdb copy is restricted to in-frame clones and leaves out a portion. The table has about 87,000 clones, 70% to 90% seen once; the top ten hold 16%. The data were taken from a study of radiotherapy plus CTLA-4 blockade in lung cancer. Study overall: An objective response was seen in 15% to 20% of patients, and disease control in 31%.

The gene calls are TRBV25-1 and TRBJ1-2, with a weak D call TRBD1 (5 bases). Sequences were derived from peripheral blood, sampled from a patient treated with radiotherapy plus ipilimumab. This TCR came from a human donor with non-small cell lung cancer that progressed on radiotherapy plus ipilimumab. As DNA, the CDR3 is TGTGCCAGCAGTGAATTGAGGCAGGGTAACGGCTACACCTTC. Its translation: CASSELRQGNGYTF.